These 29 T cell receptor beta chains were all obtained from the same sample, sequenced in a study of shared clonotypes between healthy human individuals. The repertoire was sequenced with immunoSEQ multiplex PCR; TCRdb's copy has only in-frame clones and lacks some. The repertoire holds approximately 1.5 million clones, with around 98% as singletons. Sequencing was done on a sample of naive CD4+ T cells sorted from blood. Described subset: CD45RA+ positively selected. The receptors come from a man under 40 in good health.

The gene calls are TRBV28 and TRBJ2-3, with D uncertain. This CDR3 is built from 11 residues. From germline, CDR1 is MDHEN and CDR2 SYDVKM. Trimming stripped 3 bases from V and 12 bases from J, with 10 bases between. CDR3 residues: CASSFRNFQYF. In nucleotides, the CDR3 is TGTGCCAGCAGTTTCCGTAACTTCCAGTATTTT. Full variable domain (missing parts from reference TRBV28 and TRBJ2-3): DVKVTQSSRYLVKRTGEKVFLECVQDMDHENMFWYRQDPGLGLRLIYFSYDVKMKEKGDIPEGYSVSREKKERFSLILESASTNQTSMYLCASSFRNFQYFGPGTRLTVL.

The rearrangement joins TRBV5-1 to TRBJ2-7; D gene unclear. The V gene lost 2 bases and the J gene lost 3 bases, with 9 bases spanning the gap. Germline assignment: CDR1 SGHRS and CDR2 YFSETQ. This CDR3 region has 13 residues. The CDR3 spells CASSFLSGYEQYF. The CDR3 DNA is TGCGCCAGCAGCTTCCTGTCCGGCTACGAGCAGTACTTC.

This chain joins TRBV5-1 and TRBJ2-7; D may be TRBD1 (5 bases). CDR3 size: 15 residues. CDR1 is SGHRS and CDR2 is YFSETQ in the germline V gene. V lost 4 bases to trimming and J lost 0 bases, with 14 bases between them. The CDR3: CASSAKDIRSYEQYF. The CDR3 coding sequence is TGCGCCAGCAGCGCCAAGGACATCCGCTCCTACGAGCAGTACTTC.

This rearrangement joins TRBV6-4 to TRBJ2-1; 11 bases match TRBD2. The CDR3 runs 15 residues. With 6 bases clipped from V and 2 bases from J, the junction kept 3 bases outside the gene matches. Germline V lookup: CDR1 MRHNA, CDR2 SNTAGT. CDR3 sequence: CASRRTSGPYNEQFF. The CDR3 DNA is TGTGCCAGCAGGAGGACTAGCGGGCCCTACAATGAGCAGTTCTTC.

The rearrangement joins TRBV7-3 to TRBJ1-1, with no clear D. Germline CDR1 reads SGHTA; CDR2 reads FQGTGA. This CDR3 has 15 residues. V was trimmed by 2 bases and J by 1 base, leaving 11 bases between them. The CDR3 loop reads CASSLGVIGNTEAFF. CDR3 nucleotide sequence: TGTGCCAGCAGCTTAGGGGTTATCGGGAACACTGAAGCTTTCTTT.

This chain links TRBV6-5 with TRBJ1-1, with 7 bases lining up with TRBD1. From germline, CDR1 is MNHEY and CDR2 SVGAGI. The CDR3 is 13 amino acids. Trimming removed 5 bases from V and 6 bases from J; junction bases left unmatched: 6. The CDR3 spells CASSETGEAEAFF. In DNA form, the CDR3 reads TGTGCCAGCAGTGAAACAGGGGAGGCTGAAGCTTTCTTT.

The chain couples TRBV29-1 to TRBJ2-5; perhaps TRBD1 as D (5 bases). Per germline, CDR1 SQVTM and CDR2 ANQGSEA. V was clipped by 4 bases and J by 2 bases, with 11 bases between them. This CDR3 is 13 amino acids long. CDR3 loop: CSVAMTVQETQYF. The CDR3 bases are TGCAGCGTTGCAATGACAGTTCAAGAGACCCAGTACTTC.

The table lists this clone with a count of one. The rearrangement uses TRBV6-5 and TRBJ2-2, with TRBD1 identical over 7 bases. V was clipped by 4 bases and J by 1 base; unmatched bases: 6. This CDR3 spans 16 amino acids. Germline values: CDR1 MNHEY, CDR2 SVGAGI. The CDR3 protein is CASSLHRTGNTGELFF. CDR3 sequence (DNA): TGTGCCAGCAGTTTACATAGGACAGGGAACACCGGGGAGCTGTTTTTT.

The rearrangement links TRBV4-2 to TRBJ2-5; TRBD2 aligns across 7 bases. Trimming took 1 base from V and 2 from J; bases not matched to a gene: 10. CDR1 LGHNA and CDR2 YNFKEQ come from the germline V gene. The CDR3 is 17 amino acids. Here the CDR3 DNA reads TGTGCCAGCAGCCAAGTCTCGGGAGGCACCCAGCAAGAGACCCAGTACTTC. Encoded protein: CASSQVSGGTQQETQYF.

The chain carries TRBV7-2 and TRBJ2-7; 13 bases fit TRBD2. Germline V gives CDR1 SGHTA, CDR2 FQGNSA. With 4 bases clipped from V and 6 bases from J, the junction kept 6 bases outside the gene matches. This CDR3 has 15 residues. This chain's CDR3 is CASSSGLAGVGEQYF. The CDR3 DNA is TGTGCCAGCAGCTCCGGACTAGCGGGAGTCGGCGAGCAGTACTTC. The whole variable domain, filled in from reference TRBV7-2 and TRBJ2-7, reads GAGVSQSPSNKVTEKGKDVELRCDPISGHTALYWYRQSLGQGLEFLIYFQGNSAPDKSGLPSDRFSAERTGGSVSTLTIQRTQQEDSAVYLCASSSGLAGVGEQYFGPGTRLTVT.

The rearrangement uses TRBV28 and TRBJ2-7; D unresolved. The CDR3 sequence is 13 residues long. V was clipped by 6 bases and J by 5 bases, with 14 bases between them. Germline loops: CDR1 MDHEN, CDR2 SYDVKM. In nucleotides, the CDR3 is TGTGCCAGCAGCAGAAGTGGGGTTGACGAGCAGTACTTC. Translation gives CASSRSGVDEQYF. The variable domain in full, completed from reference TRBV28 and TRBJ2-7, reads DVKVTQSSRYLVKRTGEKVFLECVQDMDHENMFWYRQDPGLGLRLIYFSYDVKMKEKGDIPEGYSVSREKKERFSLILESASTNQTSMYLCASSRSGVDEQYFGPGTRLTVT.

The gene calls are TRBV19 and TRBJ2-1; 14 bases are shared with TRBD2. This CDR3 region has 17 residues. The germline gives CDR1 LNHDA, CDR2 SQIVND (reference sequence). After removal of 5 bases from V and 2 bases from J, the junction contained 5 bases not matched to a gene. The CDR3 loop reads CASSPPTSGRAYNEQFF. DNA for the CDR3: TGTGCCAGTAGTCCTCCGACTAGCGGGAGGGCCTACAATGAGCAGTTCTTC.

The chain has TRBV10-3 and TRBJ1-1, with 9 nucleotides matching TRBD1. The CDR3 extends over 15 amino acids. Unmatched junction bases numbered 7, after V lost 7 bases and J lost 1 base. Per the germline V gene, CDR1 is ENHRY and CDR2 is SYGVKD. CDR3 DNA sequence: TGTGCCATCACCTCCGGACAGGGGAGGAACACTGAAGCTTTCTTT. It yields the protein CAITSGQGRNTEAFF.

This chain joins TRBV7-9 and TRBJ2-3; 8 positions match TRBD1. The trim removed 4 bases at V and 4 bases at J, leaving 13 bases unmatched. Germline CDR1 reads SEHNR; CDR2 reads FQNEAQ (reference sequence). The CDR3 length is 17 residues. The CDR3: CASSSPRGTGSSDTQYF. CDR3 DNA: TGTGCCAGCAGCTCGCCTAGGGGGACAGGTTCATCAGATACGCAGTATTTT.

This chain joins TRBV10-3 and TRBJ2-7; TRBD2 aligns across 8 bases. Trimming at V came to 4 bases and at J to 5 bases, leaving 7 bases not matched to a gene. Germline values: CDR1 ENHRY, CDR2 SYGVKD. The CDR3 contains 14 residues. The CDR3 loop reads CAISGSGGGNEQYF. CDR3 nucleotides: TGTGCCATCAGTGGTTCGGGAGGGGGGAACGAGCAGTACTTC.

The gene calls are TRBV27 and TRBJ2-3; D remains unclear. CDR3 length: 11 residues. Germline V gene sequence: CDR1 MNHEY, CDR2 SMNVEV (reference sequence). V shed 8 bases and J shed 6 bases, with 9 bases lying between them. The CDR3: CASRSWDTQYF. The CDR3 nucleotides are TGTGCCAGCCGAAGTTGGGATACGCAGTATTTT.

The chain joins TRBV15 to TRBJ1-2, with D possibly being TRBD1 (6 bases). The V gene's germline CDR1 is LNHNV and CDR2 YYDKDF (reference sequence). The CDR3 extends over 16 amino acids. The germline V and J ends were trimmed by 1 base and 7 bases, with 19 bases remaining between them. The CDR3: CATSRGDRRAASGYTF. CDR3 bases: TGTGCCACCAGCAGAGGAGACAGGCGGGCAGCATCTGGCTACACCTTC.

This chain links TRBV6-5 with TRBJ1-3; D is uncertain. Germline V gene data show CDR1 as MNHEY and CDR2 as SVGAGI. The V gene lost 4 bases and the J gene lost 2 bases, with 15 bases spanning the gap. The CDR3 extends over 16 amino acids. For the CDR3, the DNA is TGTGCCAGCAGTTCGGCCGCACGCTGGACTGGAAACACCATATATTTT. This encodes CASSSAARWTGNTIYF.

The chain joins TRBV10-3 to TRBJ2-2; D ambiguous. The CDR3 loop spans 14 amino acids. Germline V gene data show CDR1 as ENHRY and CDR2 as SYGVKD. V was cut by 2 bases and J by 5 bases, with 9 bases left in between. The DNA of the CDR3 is TGTGCCATCAGTGAGGCTGTATTGACCGGGGAGCTGTTTTTT. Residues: CAISEAVLTGELFF.

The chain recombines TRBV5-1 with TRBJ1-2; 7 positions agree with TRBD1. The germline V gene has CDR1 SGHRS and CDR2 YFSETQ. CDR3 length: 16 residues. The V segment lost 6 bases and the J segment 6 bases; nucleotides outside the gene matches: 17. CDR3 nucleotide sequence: TGCGCCAGCACCCACGGAGACAGGGTGTTTATAAATGGCTACACCTTC. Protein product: CASTHGDRVFINGYTF. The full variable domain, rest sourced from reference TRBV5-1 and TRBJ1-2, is KAGVTQTPRYLIKTRGQQVTLSCSPISGHRSVSWYQQTPGQGLQFLFEYFSETQRNKGNFPGRFSGRQFSNSRSEMNVSTLELGDSALYLCASTHGDRVFINGYTFGSGTRLTVV.

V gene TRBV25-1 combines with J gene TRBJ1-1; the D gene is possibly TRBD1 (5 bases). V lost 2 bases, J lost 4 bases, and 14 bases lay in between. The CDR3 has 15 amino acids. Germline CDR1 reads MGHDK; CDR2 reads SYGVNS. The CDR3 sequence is CASSEVAGRATEAFF. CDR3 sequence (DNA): TGTGCCAGCAGTGAAGTGGCAGGGAGGGCCACTGAAGCTTTCTTT.

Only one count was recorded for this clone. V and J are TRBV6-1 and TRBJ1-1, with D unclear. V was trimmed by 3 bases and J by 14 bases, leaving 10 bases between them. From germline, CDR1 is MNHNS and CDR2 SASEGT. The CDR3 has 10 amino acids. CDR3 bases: TGTGCCAGCAGTGATTGGCAGACCTTCTTT. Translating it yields CASSDWQTFF.

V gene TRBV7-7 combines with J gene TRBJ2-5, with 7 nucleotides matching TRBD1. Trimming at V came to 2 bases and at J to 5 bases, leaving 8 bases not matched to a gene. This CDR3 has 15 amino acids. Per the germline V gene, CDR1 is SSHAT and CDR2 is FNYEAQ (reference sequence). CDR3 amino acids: CASSLSYRGIETQYF. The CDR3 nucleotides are TGTGCCAGCAGCTTATCTTACAGGGGTATTGAGACCCAGTACTTC.

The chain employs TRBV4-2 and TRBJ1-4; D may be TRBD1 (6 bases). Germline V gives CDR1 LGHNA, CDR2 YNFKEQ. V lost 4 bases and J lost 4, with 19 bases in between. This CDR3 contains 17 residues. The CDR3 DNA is TGTGCCAGCAGCCCAGGAGTCCCGGGACACCTTAATGAAAAACTGTTTTTT. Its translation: CASSPGVPGHLNEKLFF.

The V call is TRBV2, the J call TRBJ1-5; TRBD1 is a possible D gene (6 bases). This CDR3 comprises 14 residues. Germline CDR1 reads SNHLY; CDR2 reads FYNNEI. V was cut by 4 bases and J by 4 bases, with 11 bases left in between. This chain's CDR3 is CASSGRTENQPQHF. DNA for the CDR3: TGTGCCAGCAGTGGACGGACAGAGAATCAGCCCCAGCATTTT. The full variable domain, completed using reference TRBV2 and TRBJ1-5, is EPEVTQTPSHQVTQMGQEVILRCVPISNHLYFYWYRQILGQKVEFLVSFYNNEISEKSEIFDDQFSVERPDGSNFTLKIRSTKLEDSAMYFCASSGRTENQPQHFGDGTRLSIL.

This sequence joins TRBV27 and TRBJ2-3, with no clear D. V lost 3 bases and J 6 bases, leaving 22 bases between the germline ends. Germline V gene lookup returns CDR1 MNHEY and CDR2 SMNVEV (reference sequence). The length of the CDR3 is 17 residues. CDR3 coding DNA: TGTGCCAGCAGTTTGGATAATGGGAAGCGATTCATGGATACGCAGTATTTT. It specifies CASSLDNGKRFMDTQYF.

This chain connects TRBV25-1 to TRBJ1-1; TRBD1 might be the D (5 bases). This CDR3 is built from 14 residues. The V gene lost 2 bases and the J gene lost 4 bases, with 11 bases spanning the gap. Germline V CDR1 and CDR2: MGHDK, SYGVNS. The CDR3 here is CASSEIDSLTEAFF. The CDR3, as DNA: TGTGCCAGCAGTGAAATCGACAGCCTCACTGAAGCTTTCTTT.

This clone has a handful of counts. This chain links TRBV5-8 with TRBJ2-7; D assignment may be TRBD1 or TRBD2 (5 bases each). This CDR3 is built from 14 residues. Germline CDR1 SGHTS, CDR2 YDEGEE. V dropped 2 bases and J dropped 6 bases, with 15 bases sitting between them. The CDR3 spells CASSLRGLGTEQYF. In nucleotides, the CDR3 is TGTGCCAGCAGCTTACGGGGCTTGGGAACCGAGCAGTACTTC.

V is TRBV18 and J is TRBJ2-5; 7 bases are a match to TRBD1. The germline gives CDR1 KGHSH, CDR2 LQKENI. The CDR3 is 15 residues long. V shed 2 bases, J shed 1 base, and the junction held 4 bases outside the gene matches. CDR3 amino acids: CASSPIGTVQETQYF. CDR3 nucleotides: TGTGCCAGCTCACCAATCGGGACAGTCCAAGAGACCCAGTACTTC.